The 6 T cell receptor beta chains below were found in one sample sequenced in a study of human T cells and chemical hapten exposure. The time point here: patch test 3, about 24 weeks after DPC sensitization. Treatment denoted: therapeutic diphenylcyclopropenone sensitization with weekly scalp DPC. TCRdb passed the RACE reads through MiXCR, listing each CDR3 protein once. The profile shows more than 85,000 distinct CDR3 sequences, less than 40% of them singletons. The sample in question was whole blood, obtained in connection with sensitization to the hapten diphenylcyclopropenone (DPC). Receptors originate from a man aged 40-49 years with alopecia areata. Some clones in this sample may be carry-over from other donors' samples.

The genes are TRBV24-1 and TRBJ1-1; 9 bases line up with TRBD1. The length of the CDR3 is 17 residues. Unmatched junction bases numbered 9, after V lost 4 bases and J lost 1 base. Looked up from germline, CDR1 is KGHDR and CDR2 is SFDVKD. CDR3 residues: CATSDNSGQGKNTEAFF. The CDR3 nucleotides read TGTGCCACCAGTGACAACTCAGGACAGGGGAAGAACACTGAAGCTTTCTTT.

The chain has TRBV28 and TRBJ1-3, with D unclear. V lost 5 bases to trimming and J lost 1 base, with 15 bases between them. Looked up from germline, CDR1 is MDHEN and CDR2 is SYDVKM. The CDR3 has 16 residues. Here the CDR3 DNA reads TGTGCCAGCAGTCCTCCAGTCCCCGGTTCTGGAAACACCATATATTTT. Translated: CASSPPVPGSGNTIYF.

CDR3 residues: CASSQEAGTSYNEQFF. The CDR3 DNA reads as TGTGCCAGCAGCCAAGAGGCCGGAACCTCCTACAATGAGCAGTTCTTC. This chain links TRBV4-2 with TRBJ2-1; D is uncertain. Trimming took off 0 bases at V and 0 bases at J, with 9 bases between the two ends. From germline, CDR1 is LGHNA and CDR2 YNFKEQ. There are 16 residues in the CDR3.

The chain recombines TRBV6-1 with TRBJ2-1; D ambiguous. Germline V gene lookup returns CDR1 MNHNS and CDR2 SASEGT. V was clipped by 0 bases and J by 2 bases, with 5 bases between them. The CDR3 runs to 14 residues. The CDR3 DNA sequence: TGTGCCAGCAGTGAAGCCGGTACCTACAATGAGCAGTTCTTC. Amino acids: CASSEAGTYNEQFF.

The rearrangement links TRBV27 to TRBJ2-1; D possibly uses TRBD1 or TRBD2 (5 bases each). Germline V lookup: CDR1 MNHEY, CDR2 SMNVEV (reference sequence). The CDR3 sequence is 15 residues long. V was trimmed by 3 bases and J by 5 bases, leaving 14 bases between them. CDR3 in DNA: TGTGCCAGCAGTTTTGGCCCCGGGACCAACAATGAGCAGTTCTTC. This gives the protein CASSFGPGTNNEQFF.

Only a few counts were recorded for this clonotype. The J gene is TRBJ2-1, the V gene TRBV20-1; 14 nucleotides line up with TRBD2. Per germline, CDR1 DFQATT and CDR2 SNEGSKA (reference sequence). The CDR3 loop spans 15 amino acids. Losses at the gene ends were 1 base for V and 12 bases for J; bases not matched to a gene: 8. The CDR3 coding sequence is TGCAGTGCTAGAGGCATGGGACTAGCGGGAGTTGCGCAGTTCTTC. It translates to CSARGMGLAGVAQFF.